The clone carrying this T cell receptor (beta chain) was observed many times. The antigen is unknown. TCRdb redid the calling of the 5' RACE reads with MiXCR, one entry per CDR3 protein. This sample has fewer than 250,000 distinct CDR3 sequences; 9.4% occur once, and the top ten carry 5.1%. This sample was taken from a study of identical twins. V was clipped by 1 base and J by 2 bases, with 11 bases between them. Germline V gives CDR1 MNHEY, CDR2 SVGEGT. This CDR3 is built from 16 residues. The study, taken as a whole, reports: Without tracking the same donors, conclusions rested on cross-sectional statistical analysis.

The sequence derives from a woman aged 18-29 years in good health. The chain joins TRBV6-2 or TRBV6-3 to TRBJ2-2; weak D call: TRBD2 (6 bases). Sequences were obtained from memory (CD45RO+) T cells sorted from blood. The CDR3 sequence is CASSYLGLRNTGELFF. In DNA form, the CDR3 reads TGTGCCAGCAGTTACTTGGGACTCCGTAACACCGGGGAGCTGTTTTTT.